This TCR beta chain was documented in a study of tumor-infiltrating lymphocytes in primary liver carcinoma. About the research overall: The neoplasms were of stage T1-T3 N0M0, with dimensions of roughly 4.2 to 10 cm across.

Scientists recovered RNA and DNA together from roughly 18-30 mg of unsorted bulk tissue. The study found over 75% viable tumor cells in every tumor sample. For this clonotype: Its antigen is unidentified.

Production of TCR beta cDNA used around 460 ng total RNA together with a constant-region primer. Libraries for TCR beta were built through three nested multiplex PCR rounds, which together made up a slightly modified ARM-PCR procedure. Rounds one and two of PCR, each of roughly 10 cycles, were primed with TRBV1-TRBV30 forward primers and a C-beta reverse primer. MiXCR, applied by TCRdb to the multiplex PCR reads, yields one record per CDR3 protein. Of 100,000 to 150,000 distinct CDR3 sequences listed, under 65% are singletons. Notes on the study in general: Detection in all five tumor regions applied to only about 7.5-24% of top clones.

The CDR3 is made up of 16 amino acids. After removal of 5 bases from V and 2 bases from J, the junction contained 7 bases not matched to a gene. Germline V CDR1 and CDR2: GTSNPN, SVGIG (reference sequence). Sequences were obtained from liver tumor tissue from sampling region 3. Indicated subset: tumor region T3, left-lateral pole. The chain carries TRBV30 and TRBJ2-1, with TRBD1 matching over 12 bases. The sequence was collected from an older woman with primary liver carcinoma and hepatitis B virus infection. The CDR3 protein is CAWRDRGLSPYNEQFF. Written as DNA, the CDR3 is TGTGCCTGGCGGGACAGGGGGCTGAGCCCCTACAATGAGCAGTTCTTC.